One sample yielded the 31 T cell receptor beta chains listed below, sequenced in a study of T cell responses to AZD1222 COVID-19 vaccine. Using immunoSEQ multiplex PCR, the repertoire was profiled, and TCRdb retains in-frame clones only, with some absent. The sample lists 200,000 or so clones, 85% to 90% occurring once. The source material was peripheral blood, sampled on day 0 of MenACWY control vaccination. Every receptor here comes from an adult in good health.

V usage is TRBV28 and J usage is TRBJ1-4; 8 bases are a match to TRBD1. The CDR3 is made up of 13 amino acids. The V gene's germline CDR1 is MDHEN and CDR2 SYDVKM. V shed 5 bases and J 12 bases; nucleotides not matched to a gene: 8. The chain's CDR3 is CASSRQDRVQLFF. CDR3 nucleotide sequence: TGTGCCAGCAGTCGACAGGACAGGGTACAACTGTTTTTT.

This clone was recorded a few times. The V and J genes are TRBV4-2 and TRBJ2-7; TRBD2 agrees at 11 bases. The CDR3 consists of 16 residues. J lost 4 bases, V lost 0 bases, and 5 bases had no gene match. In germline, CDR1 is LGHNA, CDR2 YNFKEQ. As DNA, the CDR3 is TGTGCCAGCAGCCAAGATGATAGCGGGAGGGATTACGAGCAGTACTTC. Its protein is CASSQDDSGRDYEQYF.

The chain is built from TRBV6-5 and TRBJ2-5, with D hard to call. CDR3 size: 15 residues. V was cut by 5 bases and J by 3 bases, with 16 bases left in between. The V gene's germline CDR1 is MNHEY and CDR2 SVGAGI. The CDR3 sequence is CASSRIRHWKETQYF. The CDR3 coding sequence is TGTGCCAGCAGTCGGATTAGACACTGGAAAGAGACCCAGTACTTC.

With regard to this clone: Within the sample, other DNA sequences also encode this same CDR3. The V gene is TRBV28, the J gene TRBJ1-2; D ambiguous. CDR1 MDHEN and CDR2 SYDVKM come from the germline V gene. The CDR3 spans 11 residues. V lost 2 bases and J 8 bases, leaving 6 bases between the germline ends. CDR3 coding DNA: TGTGCCAGCAGTTTAGGTCGGGGCTACACCTTC. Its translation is CASSLGRGYTF.

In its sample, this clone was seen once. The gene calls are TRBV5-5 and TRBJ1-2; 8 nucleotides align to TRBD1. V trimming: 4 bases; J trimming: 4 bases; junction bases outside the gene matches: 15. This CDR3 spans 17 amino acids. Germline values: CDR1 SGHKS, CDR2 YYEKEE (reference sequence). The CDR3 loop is CASSENGPGGAIYGYTF. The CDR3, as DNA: TGTGCCAGCAGCGAGAACGGACCAGGGGGCGCAATCTATGGCTACACCTTC.

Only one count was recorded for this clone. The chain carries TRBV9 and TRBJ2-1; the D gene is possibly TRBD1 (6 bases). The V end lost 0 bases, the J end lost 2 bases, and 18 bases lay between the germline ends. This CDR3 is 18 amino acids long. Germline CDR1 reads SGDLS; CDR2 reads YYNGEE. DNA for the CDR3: TGTGCCAGCAGCGTAGCGTACAGGGCCTCTATTGCCTACAATGAGCAGTTCTTC. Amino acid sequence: CASSVAYRASIAYNEQFF.

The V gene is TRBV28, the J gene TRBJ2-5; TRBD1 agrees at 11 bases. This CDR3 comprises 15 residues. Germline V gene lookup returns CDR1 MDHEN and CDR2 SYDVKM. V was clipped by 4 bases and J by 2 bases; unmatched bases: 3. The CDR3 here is CASSSGQGVQETQYF. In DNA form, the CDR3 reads TGTGCCAGCAGTTCGGGACAGGGGGTTCAAGAGACCCAGTACTTC.

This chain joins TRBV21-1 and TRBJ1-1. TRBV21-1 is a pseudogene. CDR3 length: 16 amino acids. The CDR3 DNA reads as TGTGCCAGCAGCAAAATCGTGGTAGCCCCGAACACTGAAGCTTTCTTT. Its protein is CASSKIVVAPNTEAFF.

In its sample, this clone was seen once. The CDR3 loop reads CAIWTGEGTGELFF. CDR3 in DNA: TGTGCCATCTGGACAGGGGAGGGCACCGGGGAGCTGTTTTTT. V gene TRBV10-3 combines with J gene TRBJ2-2, with 9 bases that match TRBD1. This CDR3 contains 14 residues. The ends lost 8 bases at V and 4 bases at J; junction bases unmatched: 5. In germline, CDR1 is ENHRY, CDR2 SYGVKD.

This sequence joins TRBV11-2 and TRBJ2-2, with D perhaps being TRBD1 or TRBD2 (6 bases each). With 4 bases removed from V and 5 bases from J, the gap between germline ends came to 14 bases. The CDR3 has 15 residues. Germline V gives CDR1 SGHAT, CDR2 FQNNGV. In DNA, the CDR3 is TGTGCCAGCAGCTCCCTAGGGGGGCGAACCGGGGAGCTGTTTTTT. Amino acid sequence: CASSSLGGRTGELFF.

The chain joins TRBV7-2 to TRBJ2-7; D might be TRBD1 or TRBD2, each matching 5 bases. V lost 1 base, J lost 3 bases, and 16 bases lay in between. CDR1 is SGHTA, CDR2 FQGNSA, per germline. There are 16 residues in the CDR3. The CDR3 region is CASSLDQTTQGYEQYF. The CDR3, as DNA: TGTGCCAGCAGCTTAGATCAGACTACCCAGGGCTACGAGCAGTACTTC.

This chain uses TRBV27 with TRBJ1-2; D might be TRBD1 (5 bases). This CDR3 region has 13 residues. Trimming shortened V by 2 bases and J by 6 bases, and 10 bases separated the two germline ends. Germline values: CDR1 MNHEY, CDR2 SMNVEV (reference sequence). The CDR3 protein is CASSLREGNGYTF. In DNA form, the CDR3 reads TGTGCCAGCAGTTTACGGGAGGGGAATGGCTACACCTTC.

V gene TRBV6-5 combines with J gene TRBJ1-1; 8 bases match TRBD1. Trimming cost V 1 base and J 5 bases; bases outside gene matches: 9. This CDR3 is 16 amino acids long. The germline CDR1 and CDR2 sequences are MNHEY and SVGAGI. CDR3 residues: CASSYYQGARPTEAFF. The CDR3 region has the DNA TGTGCCAGCAGTTACTACCAGGGGGCTAGACCAACTGAAGCTTTCTTT.

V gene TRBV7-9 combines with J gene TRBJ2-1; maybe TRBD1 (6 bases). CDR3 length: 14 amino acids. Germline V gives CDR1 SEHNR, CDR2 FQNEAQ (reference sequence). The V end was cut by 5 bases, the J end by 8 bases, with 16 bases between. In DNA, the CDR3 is TGTGCCAGCAGCCCATTACAGGGCGTCGATGAGCAGTTCTTC. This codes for CASSPLQGVDEQFF.

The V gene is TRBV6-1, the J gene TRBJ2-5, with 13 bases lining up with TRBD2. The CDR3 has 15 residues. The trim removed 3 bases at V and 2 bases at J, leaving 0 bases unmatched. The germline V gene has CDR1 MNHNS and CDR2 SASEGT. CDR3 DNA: TGTGCCAGCAGTGAGACTAGCGGGGGGCAAGAGACCCAGTACTTC. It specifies CASSETSGGQETQYF.

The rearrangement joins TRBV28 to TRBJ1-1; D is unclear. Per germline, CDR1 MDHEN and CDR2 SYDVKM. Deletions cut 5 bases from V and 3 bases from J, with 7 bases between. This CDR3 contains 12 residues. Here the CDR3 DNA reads TGTGCCAGCAGTCTTGACCACACTGAAGCTTTCTTT. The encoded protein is CASSLDHTEAFF.

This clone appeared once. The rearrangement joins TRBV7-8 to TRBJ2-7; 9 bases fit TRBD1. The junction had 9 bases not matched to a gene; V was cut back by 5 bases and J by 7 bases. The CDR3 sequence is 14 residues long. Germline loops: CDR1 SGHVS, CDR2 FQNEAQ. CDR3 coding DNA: TGTGCCAGCAGCCTCCGGGACAGGGCTTGGGAGCAGTACTTC. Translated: CASSLRDRAWEQYF.

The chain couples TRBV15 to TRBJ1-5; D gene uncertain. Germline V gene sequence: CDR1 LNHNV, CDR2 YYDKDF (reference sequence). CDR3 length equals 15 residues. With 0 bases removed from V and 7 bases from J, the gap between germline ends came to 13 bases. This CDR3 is CATSRDQGNNQPQHF. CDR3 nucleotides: TGTGCCACCAGCAGAGATCAAGGGAACAACCAGCCCCAGCATTTT. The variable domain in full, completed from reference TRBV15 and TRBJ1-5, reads DAMVIQNPRYQVTQFGKPVTLSCSQTLNHNVMYWYQQKSSQAPKLLFHYYDKDFNNEADTPDNFQSRRPNTSFCFLDIRSPGLGDTAMYLCATSRDQGNNQPQHFGDGTRLSIL.

CDR3 sequence (DNA): TGTGCCAGCAGTTTGGGAGGGGAAAAACTGTTTTTT. This codes for CASSLGGEKLFF. The J gene is TRBJ1-4, the V gene TRBV12-3 or TRBV12-4; no clear D gene. The CDR3 consists of 12 residues. The germline V and J ends were trimmed by 3 bases and 8 bases, with 7 bases remaining between them.

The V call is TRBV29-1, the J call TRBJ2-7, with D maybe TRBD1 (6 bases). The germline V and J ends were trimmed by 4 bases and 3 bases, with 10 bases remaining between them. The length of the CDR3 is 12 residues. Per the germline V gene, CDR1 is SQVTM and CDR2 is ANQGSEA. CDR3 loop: CSVVLQGYEQYF. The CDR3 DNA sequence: TGCAGCGTTGTTTTACAGGGCTACGAGCAGTACTTC.

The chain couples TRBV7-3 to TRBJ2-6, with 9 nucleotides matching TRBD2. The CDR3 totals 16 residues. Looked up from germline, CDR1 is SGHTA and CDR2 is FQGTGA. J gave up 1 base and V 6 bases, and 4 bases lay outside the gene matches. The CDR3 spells CASSPLAGSGANVLTF. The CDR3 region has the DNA TGTGCCAGCAGTCCCCTAGCGGGATCTGGGGCCAACGTCCTGACTTTC.

The CDR3 coding sequence is TGCGCCAGCAGCTTGGACGGGACAGGGGCCTACAATGAGCAGTTCTTC. Its translation is CASSLDGTGAYNEQFF. The chain recombines TRBV5-1 with TRBJ2-1, with TRBD1 identical over 10 bases. V was clipped by 0 bases and J by 2 bases; unmatched bases: 2. Per germline, CDR1 SGHRS and CDR2 YFSETQ. This CDR3 region has 16 residues.

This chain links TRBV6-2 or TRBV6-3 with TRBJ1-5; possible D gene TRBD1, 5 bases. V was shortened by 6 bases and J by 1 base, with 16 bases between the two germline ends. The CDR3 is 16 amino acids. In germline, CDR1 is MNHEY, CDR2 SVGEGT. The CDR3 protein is CASSPQGPQSNQPQHF. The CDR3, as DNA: TGTGCCAGCAGCCCTCAGGGACCACAGAGCAATCAGCCCCAGCATTTT.

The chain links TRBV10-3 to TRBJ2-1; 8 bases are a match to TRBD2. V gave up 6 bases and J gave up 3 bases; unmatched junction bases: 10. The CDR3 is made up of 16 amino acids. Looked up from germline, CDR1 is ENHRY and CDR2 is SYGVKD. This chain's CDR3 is CAISARGTRGYNEQFF. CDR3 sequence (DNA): TGTGCCATCAGCGCTAGAGGGACTAGGGGCTACAATGAGCAGTTCTTC.

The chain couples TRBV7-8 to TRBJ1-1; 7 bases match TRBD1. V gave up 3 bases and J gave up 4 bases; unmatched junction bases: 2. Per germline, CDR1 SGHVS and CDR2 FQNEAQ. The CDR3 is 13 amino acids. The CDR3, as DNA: TGTGCCAGCAGCTTGGACAGGCTCACTGAAGCTTTCTTT. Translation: CASSLDRLTEAFF.

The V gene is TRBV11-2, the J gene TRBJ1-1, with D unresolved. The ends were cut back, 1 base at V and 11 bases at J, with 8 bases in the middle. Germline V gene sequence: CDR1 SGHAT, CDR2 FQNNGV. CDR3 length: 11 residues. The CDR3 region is CASSLGPSAFF. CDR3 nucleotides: TGTGCCAGCAGCTTAGGGCCGTCGGCTTTCTTT.

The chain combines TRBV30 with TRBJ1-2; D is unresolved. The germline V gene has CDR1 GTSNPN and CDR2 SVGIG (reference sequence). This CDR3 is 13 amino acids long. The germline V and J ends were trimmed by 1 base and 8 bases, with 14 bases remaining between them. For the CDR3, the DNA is TGTGCCTGGAGTGCCAGTCTGGGGTGGGGCTACACCTTC. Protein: CAWSASLGWGYTF.

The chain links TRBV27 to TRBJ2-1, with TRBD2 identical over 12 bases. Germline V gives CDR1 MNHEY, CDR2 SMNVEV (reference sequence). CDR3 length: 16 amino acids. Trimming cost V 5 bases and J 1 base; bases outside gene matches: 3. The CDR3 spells CASSEGTSGSYNEQFF. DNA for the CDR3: TGTGCCAGCAGTGAAGGGACTAGCGGGTCCTACAATGAGCAGTTCTTC.

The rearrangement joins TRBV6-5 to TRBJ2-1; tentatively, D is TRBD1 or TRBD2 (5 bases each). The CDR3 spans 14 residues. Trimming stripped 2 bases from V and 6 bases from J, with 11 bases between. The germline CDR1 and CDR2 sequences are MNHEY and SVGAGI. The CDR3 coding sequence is TGTGCCAGCAGTTACCGGACGAGGGGCAATGAGCAGTTCTTC. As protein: CASSYRTRGNEQFF.

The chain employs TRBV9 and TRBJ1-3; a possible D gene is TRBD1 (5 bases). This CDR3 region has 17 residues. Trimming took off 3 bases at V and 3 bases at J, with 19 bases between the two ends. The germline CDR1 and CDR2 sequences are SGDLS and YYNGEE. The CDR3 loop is CASSGPGGIGSGNTIYF. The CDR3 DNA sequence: TGTGCCAGCAGCGGGCCGGGGGGGATAGGAAGTGGAAACACCATATATTTT.

CDR3 in amino acids: CASKDLGQTDTQYF. CDR3 DNA: TGTGCCAGCAAGGATTTGGGACAGACAGATACGCAGTATTTT. The chain couples TRBV5-6 to TRBJ2-3, with 7 bases that match TRBD1. Looked up from germline, CDR1 is SGHDT and CDR2 is YYEEEE. This CDR3 comprises 14 residues. The V gene end was trimmed by 6 bases and the J gene end by 3 bases; junction bases not matched to a gene: 7.